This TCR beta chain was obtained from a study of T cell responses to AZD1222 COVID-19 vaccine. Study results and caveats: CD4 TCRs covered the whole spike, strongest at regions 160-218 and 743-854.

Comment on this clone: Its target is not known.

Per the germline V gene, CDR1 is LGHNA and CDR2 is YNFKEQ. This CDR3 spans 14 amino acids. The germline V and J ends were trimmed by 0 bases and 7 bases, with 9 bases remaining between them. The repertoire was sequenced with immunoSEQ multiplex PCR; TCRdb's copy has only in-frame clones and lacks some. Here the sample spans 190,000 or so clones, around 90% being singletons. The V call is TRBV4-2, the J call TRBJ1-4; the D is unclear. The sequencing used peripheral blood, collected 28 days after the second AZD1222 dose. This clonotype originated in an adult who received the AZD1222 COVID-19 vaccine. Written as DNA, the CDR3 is TGTGCCAGCAGCCAAGAGACTCGAACTGAAAAACTGTTTTTT. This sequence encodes CASSQETRTEKLFF.